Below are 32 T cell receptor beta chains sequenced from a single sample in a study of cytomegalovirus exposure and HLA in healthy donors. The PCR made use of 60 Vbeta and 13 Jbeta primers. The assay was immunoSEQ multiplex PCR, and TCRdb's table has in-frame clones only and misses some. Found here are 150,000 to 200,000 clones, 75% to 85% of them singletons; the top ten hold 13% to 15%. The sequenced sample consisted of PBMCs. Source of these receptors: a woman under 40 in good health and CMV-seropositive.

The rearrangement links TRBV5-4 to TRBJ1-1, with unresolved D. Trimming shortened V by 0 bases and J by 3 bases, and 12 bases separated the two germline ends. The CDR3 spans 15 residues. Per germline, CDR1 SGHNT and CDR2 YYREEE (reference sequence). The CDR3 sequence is CASSLVRGSDTEAFF. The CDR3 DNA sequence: TGTGCCAGCAGCTTGGTGCGGGGATCCGACACTGAAGCTTTCTTT.

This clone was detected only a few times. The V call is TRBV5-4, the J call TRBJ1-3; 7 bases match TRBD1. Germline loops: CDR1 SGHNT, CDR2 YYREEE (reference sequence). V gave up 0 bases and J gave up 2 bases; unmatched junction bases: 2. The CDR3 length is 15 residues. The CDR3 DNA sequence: TGTGCCAGCAGCTTGGGACAGGGAACTGGAAACACCATATATTTT. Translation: CASSLGQGTGNTIYF. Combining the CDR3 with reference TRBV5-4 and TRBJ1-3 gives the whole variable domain ETGVTQSPTHLIKTRGQQVTLRCSSQSGHNTVSWYQQALGQGPQFIFQYYREEENGRGNFPPRFSGLQFPNYSSELNVNALELDDSALYLCASSLGQGTGNTIYFGEGSWLTVV.

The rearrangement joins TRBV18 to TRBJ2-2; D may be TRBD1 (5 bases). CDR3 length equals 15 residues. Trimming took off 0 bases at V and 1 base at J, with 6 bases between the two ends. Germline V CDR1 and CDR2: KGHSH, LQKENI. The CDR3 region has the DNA TGTGCCAGCTCACCACCAAGGGGGAACACCGGGGAGCTGTTTTTT. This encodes CASSPPRGNTGELFF.

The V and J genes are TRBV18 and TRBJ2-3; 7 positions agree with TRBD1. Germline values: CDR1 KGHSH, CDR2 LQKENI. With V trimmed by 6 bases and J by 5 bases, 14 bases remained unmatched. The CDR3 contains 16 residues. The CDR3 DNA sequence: TGTGCCAGCTCCCTCGAAACGGACAGGATACAAGATACGCAGTATTTT. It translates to CASSLETDRIQDTQYF.

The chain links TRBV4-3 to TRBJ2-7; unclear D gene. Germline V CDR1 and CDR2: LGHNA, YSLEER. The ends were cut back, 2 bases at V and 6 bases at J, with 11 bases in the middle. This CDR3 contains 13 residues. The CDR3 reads CASSQKNPGEQYF. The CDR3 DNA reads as TGCGCCAGCAGCCAAAAAAACCCGGGCGAGCAGTACTTC.

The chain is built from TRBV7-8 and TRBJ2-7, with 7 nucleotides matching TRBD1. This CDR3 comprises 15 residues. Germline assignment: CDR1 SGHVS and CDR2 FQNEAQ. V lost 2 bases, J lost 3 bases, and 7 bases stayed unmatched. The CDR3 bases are TGTGCCAGCAGCTTATCGGGGACAGCTAACTACGAGCAGTACTTC. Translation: CASSLSGTANYEQYF.

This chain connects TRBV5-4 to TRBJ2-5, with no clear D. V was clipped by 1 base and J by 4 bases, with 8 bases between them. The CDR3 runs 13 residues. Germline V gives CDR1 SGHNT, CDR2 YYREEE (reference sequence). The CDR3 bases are TGTGCCAGCAGCTTGACGGGTGGAGAGACCCAGTACTTC. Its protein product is CASSLTGGETQYF.

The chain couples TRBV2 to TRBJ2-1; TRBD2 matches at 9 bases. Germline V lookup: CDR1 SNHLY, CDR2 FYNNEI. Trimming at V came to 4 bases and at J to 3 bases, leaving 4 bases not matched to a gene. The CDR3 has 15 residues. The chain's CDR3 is CASSVAGGLYNEQFF. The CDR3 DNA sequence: TGTGCCAGCAGTGTGGCGGGGGGGCTCTACAATGAGCAGTTCTTC. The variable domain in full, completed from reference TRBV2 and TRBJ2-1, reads EPEVTQTPSHQVTQMGQEVILRCVPISNHLYFYWYRQILGQKVEFLVSFYNNEISEKSEIFDDQFSVERPDGSNFTLKIRSTKLEDSAMYFCASSVAGGLYNEQFFGPGTRLTVL.

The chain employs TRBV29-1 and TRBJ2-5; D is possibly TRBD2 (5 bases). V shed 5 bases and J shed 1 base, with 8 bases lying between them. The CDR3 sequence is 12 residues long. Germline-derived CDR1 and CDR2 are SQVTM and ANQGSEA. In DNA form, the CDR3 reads TGCAGCGTTTCTAGCAGCCAAGAGACCCAGTACTTC. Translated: CSVSSSQETQYF.

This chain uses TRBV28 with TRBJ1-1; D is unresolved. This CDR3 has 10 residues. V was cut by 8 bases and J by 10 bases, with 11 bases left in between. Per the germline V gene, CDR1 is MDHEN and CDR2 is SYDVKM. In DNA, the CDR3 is TGTGCCAGCTCCAGAAGGAGAGCTTTCTTT. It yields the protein CASSRRRAFF.

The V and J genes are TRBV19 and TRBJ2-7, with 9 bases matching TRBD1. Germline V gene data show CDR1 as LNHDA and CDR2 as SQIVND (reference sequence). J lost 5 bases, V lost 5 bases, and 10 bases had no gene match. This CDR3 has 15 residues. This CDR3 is CASSDSGTGFHEQYF. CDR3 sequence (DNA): TGTGCCAGTAGTGACTCCGGGACAGGGTTCCACGAGCAGTACTTC.

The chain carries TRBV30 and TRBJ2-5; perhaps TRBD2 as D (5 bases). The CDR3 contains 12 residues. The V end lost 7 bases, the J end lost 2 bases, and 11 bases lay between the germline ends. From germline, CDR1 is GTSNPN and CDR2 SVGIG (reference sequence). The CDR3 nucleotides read TGTGCCTCTACGGGGAAGCAAGAGACCCAGTACTTC. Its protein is CASTGKQETQYF.

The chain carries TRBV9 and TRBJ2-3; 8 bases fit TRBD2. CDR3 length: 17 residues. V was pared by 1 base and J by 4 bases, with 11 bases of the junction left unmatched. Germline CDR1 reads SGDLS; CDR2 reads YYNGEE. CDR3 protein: CASSVRAEREFPDTQYF. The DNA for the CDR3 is TGTGCCAGCAGCGTAAGGGCTGAGCGGGAGTTTCCAGATACGCAGTATTTT.

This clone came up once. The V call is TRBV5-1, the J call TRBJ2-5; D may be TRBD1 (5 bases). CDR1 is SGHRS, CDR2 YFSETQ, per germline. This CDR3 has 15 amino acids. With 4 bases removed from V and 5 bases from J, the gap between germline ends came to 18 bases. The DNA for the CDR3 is TGCGCCAGCAGCCCTGGAACAGGCCGGTATGAGACCCAGTACTTC. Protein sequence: CASSPGTGRYETQYF.

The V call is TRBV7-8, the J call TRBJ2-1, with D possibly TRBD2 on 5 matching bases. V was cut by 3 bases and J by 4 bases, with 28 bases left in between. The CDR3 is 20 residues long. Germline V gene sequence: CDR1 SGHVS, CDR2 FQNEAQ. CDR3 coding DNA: TGTGCCAGCAGCTTGGGAGAACCGTGGCGGAGCCAATTCCTATACAATGAGCAGTTCTTC. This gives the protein CASSLGEPWRSQFLYNEQFF.

In DNA form, the CDR3 reads TGCGCCAGCAGTGTACCAGGGAACACCGGGGAGCTGTTTTTT. It yields the protein CASSVPGNTGELFF. The V and J genes are TRBV5-1 and TRBJ2-2; no reliable D call. The CDR3 extends over 14 amino acids. The V and J ends lost 5 bases and 1 base respectively, with 9 bases between them. Per the germline V gene, CDR1 is SGHRS and CDR2 is YFSETQ.

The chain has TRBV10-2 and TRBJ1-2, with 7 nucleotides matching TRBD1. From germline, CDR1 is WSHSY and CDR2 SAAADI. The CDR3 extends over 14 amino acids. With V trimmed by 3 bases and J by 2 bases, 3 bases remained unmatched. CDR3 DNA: TGCGCCAGCAGTGATAAGGGGGCCAACTATGGCTACACCTTC. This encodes CASSDKGANYGYTF.

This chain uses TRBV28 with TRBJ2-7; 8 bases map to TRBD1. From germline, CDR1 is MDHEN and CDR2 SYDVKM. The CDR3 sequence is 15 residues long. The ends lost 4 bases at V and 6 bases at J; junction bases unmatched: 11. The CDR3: CASSWRTGNGGEQYF. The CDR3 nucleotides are TGTGCCAGCAGTTGGAGGACAGGGAATGGTGGCGAGCAGTACTTC.

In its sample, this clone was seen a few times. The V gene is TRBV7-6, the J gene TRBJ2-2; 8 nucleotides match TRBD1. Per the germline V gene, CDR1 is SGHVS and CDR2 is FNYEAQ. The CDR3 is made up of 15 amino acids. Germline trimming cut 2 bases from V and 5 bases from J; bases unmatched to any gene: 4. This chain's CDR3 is CASSLLQGGTGELFF. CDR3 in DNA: TGTGCCAGCAGCTTACTACAGGGGGGAACCGGGGAGCTGTTTTTT.

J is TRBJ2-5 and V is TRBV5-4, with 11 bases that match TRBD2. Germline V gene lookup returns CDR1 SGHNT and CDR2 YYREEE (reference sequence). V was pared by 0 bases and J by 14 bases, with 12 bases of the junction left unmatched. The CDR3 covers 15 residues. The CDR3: CASSLGLAGGGIQYF. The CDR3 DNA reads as TGTGCCAGCAGCTTGGGGCTAGCGGGAGGAGGGATCCAATACTTC.

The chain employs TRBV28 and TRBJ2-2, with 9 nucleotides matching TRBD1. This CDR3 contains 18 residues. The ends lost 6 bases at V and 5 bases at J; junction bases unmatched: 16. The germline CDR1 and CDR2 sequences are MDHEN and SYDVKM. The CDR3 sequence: CASRPWGGGQGKTGELFF. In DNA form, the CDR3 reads TGTGCCAGCAGGCCCTGGGGAGGGGGACAGGGAAAGACCGGGGAGCTGTTTTTT.

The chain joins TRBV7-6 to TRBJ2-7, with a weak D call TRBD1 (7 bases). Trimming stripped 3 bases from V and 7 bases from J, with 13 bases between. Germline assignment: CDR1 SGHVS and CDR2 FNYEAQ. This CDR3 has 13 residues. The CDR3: CASSFDRAGEQYF. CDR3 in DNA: TGTGCCAGCAGCTTCGACAGGGCGGGGGAGCAGTACTTC.

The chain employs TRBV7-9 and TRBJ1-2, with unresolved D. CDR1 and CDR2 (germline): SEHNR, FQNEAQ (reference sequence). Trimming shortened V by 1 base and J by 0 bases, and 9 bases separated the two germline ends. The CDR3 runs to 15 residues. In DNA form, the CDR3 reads TGTGCCAGCAGCTTAGATGGGCTACCTAACTATGGCTACACCTTC. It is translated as CASSLDGLPNYGYTF.

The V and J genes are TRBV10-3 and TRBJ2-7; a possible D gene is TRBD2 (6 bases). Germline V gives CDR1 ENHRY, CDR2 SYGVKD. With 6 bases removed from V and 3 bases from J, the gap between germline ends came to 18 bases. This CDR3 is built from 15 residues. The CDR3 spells CAISPGAGRGYEQYF. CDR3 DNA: TGTGCCATCAGCCCCGGGGCGGGAAGGGGCTACGAGCAGTACTTC.

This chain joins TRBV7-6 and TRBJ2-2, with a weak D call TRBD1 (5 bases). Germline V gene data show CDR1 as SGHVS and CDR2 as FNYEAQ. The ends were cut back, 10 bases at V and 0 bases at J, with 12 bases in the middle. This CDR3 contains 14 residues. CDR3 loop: CATKGSTNTGELFF. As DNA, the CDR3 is TGTGCCACTAAGGGGTCAACGAACACCGGGGAGCTGTTTTTT.

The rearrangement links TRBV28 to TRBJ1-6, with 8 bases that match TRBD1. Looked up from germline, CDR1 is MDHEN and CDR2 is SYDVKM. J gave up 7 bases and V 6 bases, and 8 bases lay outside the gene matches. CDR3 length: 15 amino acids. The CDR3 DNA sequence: TGTGCCAGCAGACGCGGACAGGGAGGGAATTCACCCCTCCACTTT. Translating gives CASRRGQGGNSPLHF. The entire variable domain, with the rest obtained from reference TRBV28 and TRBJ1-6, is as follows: DVKVTQSSRYLVKRTGEKVFLECVQDMDHENMFWYRQDPGLGLRLIYFSYDVKMKEKGDIPEGYSVSREKKERFSLILESASTNQTSMYLCASRRGQGGNSPLHFGNGTRLTVT.

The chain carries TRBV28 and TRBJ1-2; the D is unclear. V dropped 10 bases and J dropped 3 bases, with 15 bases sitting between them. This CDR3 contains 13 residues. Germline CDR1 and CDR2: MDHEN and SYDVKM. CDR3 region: CAIDNSPYYGYTF. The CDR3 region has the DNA TGTGCCATCGACAATTCCCCCTACTATGGCTACACCTTC.

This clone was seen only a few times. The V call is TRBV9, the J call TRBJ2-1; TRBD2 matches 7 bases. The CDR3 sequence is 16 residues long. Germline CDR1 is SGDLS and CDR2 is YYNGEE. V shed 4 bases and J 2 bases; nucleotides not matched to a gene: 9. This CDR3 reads CASSQDPSGAYNEQFF. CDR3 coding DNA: TGTGCCAGCAGCCAAGACCCTAGCGGTGCCTACAATGAGCAGTTCTTC.

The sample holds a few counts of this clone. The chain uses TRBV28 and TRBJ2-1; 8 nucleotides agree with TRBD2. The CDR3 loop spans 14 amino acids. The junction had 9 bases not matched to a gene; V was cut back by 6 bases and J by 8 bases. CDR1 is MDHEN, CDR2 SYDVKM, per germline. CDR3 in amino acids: CASRPGLELYEQFF. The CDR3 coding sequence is TGTGCCAGCAGGCCGGGACTAGAGCTGTATGAGCAGTTCTTC.

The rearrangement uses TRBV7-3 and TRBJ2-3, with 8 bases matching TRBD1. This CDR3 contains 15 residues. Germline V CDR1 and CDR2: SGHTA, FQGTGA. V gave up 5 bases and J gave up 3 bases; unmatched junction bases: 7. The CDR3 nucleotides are TGTGCCAGCAGCAAAGGACAGGGCGGAACAGATACGCAGTATTTT. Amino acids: CASSKGQGGTDTQYF. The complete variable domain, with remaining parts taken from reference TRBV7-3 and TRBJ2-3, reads GAGVSQTPSNKVTEKGKYVELRCDPISGHTALYWYRQSLGQGPEFLIYFQGTGAADDSGLPNDRFFAVRPEGSVSTLKIQRTERGDSAVYLCASSKGQGGTDTQYFGPGTRLTVL.

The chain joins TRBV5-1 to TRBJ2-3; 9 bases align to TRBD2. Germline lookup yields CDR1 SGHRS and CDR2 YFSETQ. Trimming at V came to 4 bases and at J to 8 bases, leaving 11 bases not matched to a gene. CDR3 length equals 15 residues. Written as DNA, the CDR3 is TGCGCCAGCAGCACCACCGGGGCTAGCGGGGCTACGCAGTATTTT. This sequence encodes CASSTTGASGATQYF.

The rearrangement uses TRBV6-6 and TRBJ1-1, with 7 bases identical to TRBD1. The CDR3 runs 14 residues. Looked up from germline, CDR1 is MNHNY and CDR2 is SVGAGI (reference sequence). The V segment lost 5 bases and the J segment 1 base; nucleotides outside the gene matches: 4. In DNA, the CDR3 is TGTGCCAGCAGTAAACAGGGGCCGAACACTGAAGCTTTCTTT. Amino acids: CASSKQGPNTEAFF.